The 29 T cell receptor beta chains below were found in one sample sequenced in a study of cytomegalovirus exposure and HLA in healthy donors. Primers: 60 Vbeta forward and 13 Jbeta reverse. Assay used: immunoSEQ multiplex PCR; TCRdb lists only in-frame clones, some missing. The repertoire holds roughly 99,000 clones, with 82% as singletons. Sequencing was carried out using PBMCs. The receptors derive from a man aged 30 to 39 in good health and CMV-seropositive.

The chain joins TRBV6-4 to TRBJ2-1; TRBD1 might be the D (6 bases). Trimming stripped 4 bases from V and 2 bases from J, with 12 bases between. Germline V gene sequence: CDR1 MRHNA, CDR2 SNTAGT. CDR3 length equals 15 residues. The DNA for the CDR3 is TGTGCCAGCAGTGCTGGGACAAATACCTACAATGAGCAGTTCTTC. It codes for CASSAGTNTYNEQFF.

V is TRBV5-1 and J is TRBJ1-2; D not resolved. CDR1 is SGHRS, CDR2 YFSETQ, per germline. V was shortened by 2 bases and J by 1 base, with 9 bases between the two germline ends. The CDR3 covers 14 residues. CDR3 nucleotides: TGCGCCAGCAGCTTCTCGGACTATAACTATGGCTACACCTTC. As protein: CASSFSDYNYGYTF.

As for this clone: No conserved phenylalanine or tryptophan is present at the end of the CDR3, so a read error is the likely explanation. The DNA is left out, because the CDR3 cannot be placed on it with certainty; the CDR3 is given as TCRdb lists it. The genes are TRBV2 and TRBJ1-2. The CDR3 extends over 8 residues, inclusive of both ends. Germline lookup yields CDR1 SNHLY and CDR2 FYNNEI. The CDR3 region is CASTTGVD.

This clone was counted only a few times. This sequence joins TRBV4-1 and TRBJ1-1, with 12 bases matching TRBD1. Germline V lookup: CDR1 MGHRA, CDR2 YSYEKL. The CDR3 consists of 15 residues. Germline trimming cut 10 bases from V and 2 bases from J; bases unmatched to any gene: 8. In DNA, the CDR3 is TGCGCCACCAGACCGGGACAGGGGGCAAACACTGAAGCTTTCTTT. Its translation: CATRPGQGANTEAFF.

The count of this clone is one. The rearrangement links TRBV18 to TRBJ1-1; maybe TRBD1 (5 bases). The germline V and J ends were trimmed by 5 bases and 1 base, with 14 bases remaining between them. There are 15 residues in the CDR3. CDR1 is KGHSH, CDR2 LQKENI, per germline. CDR3 bases: TGTGCCAGCTCAAGAGACAGAACACCGAACACTGAAGCTTTCTTT. Protein sequence: CASSRDRTPNTEAFF.

In its sample, this clone was seen a few times. V gene TRBV25-1 combines with J gene TRBJ2-5; TRBD1 agrees at 10 bases. TRBJ2-7 matches the DNA end more closely, so the J call is doubtful. The CDR3 consists of 17 residues. Germline lookup yields CDR1 MGHDK and CDR2 SYGVNS. The CDR3 DNA reads as TGTGCCAGCAGTGAATTGGGACAGGGGTCCTACTCCTACGAGCAGTACTTC. It codes for CASSELGQGSYSYEQYF.

This clone was seen just once. The genes are TRBV19 and TRBJ1-2; TRBD1 is a possible D gene (6 bases). The V gene's germline CDR1 is LNHDA and CDR2 SQIVND (reference sequence). The V and J ends lost 11 bases and 3 bases respectively, with 16 bases between them. This CDR3 is built from 13 residues. The CDR3 DNA reads TGTGCCTGTCGGAAAGGGGGGGACTATGGCTACACCTTC. Amino acid sequence: CACRKGGDYGYTF.

The rearrangement joins TRBV6-4 to TRBJ2-2, with 7 bases lining up with TRBD1. Trimming cost V 2 bases and J 6 bases; bases outside gene matches: 3. In germline, CDR1 is MRHNA, CDR2 SNTAGT. This CDR3 is built from 14 residues. The CDR3 DNA reads as TGTGCCAGCAGTGACGACAGGGTCTCCGGGGAGCTGTTTTTT. It yields the protein CASSDDRVSGELFF.

CDR3 amino acids: CASTGDGTYEQYF. CDR3 in DNA: TGTGCCAGCACGGGGGACGGAACCTACGAGCAGTACTTC. The J gene is TRBJ2-7, the V gene TRBV2, with D maybe TRBD2 (6 bases). The CDR3 runs to 13 residues. CDR1 is SNHLY, CDR2 FYNNEI, per germline. Trimming stripped 7 bases from V and 2 bases from J, with 12 bases between.

The sample holds a few counts of this clone. V is TRBV4-2 and J is TRBJ2-3; TRBD2 is a possible D gene (5 bases). This CDR3 has 16 residues. Deletions cut 3 bases from V and 0 bases from J, with 13 bases between. Germline CDR1 is LGHNA and CDR2 is YNFKEQ. The CDR3, as DNA: TGTGCCAGCAGCCAGTATGGAGGACCTAGCACAGATACGCAGTATTTT. Its translation is CASSQYGGPSTDTQYF.

The chain employs TRBV21-1 and TRBJ1-5; the table's D gene call, TRBD1, was not cross checked with the DNA. TRBV21-1 is a pseudogene locus. This CDR3 is built from 17 residues. CDR3 residues: CASSKVNQYRDLQPQHF. The CDR3 bases are TGTGCCAGCAGCAAAGTAAACCAGTACAGGGATTTGCAGCCCCAGCATTTT.

This clone has more than one count but fewer than ten. This chain links TRBV6-1 with TRBJ1-1, with TRBD1 as a possible D gene (5 bases). The V end lost 8 bases, the J end lost 1 base, and 8 bases lay between the germline ends. The length of the CDR3 is 12 residues. The germline V gene has CDR1 MNHNS and CDR2 SASEGT. The CDR3 protein is CASVDRNTEAFF. CDR3 in DNA: TGTGCCAGCGTAGACAGGAACACTGAAGCTTTCTTT.

The chain uses TRBV18 and TRBJ2-3; TRBD2 matches 10 bases. V trimming: 6 bases; J trimming: 1 base; junction bases outside the gene matches: 13. The germline V gene has CDR1 KGHSH and CDR2 LQKENI. This CDR3 has 18 amino acids. This chain's CDR3 is CASSDNPTSGFRTDTQYF. The DNA for the CDR3 is TGTGCCAGCTCCGATAACCCGACTAGCGGGTTTCGCACAGATACGCAGTATTTT.

This chain links TRBV19 with TRBJ1-6, with a possible D match to TRBD1 (5 bases). There are 12 residues in the CDR3. With 10 bases removed from V and 8 bases from J, the gap between germline ends came to 12 bases. The germline V gene encodes CDR1 LNHDA and CDR2 SQIVND (reference sequence). Written as DNA, the CDR3 is TGTGCCACCAGGGCAGGCGATTCACCCCTCCACTTT. Translated, it gives CATRAGDSPLHF.

The CDR3 nucleotides read TGTGCCAGTAGTACTCCCGGGATGCCCTTAGAGACCCAGTACTTC. Translation: CASSTPGMPLETQYF. The chain recombines TRBV19 with TRBJ2-5, with D tentatively TRBD2 (5 bases). V dropped 4 bases and J dropped 4 bases, with 16 bases sitting between them. CDR1 is LNHDA and CDR2 is SQIVND in the germline V gene (reference sequence). The CDR3 runs to 15 residues.

This clone was observed a single time. The genes are TRBV5-1 and TRBJ2-5; D is unresolved. The CDR3 is 13 amino acids. With 4 bases removed from V and 5 bases from J, the gap between germline ends came to 12 bases. The germline V gene has CDR1 SGHRS and CDR2 YFSETQ. The DNA for the CDR3 is TGCGCCAGCAGCCGTGAAGGAGAGGAGACCCAGTACTTC. Residues: CASSREGEETQYF.

This clone showed up just a few times. This rearrangement joins TRBV6-1 to TRBJ2-7; 8 bases fit TRBD1. V lost 7 bases to trimming and J lost 3 bases; unmatched junction nucleotides: 11. The germline V gene has CDR1 MNHNS and CDR2 SASEGT. The CDR3 has 15 residues. CDR3 in amino acids: CASKKEAGGFYEQYF. In DNA, the CDR3 is TGTGCCAGCAAAAAGGAGGCAGGGGGCTTCTACGAGCAGTACTTC.

The gene calls are TRBV2 and TRBJ1-3; 7 bases align to TRBD1. J gave up 3 bases and V 3 bases, and 2 bases lay outside the gene matches. The CDR3 runs to 14 residues. Per the germline V gene, CDR1 is SNHLY and CDR2 is FYNNEI. The CDR3 here is CASSDRTGGNTIYF. The CDR3 nucleotides read TGTGCCAGCAGTGACAGGACAGGTGGAAACACCATATATTTT.

The CDR3 loop reads CASSPAGDRYGYTF. The CDR3 bases are TGTGCCAGCAGCCCGGCGGGGGATAGATATGGCTACACCTTC. The chain uses TRBV5-5 and TRBJ1-2, with D maybe TRBD1 (5 bases). The CDR3 spans 14 residues. CDR1 is SGHKS, CDR2 YYEKEE, per germline (reference sequence). Between the trimmed V and J ends, which lost 4 bases and 5 bases, there was a span of 15 bases.

J is TRBJ1-1 and V is TRBV5-1, with D unresolved. V lost 3 bases and J 1 base, leaving 7 bases between the germline ends. From germline, CDR1 is SGHRS and CDR2 YFSETQ. This CDR3 is 13 amino acids long. CDR3: CASSSSRNTEAFF. CDR3 bases: TGCGCCAGCAGCTCCTCCCGGAACACTGAAGCTTTCTTT.

CDR3 amino acids: CASGERPKQFF. The DNA of the CDR3 is TGTGCCAGCGGGGAGCGTCCCAAGCAGTTCTTC. The chain recombines TRBV2 with TRBJ2-1; tentatively, D is TRBD2 (5 bases). The CDR3 loop spans 11 amino acids. V shed 8 bases and J shed 11 bases, with 13 bases lying between them. Per germline, CDR1 SNHLY and CDR2 FYNNEI.

The chain employs TRBV9 and TRBJ2-1; TRBD1 might be the D (5 bases). Trimming cost V 0 bases and J 5 bases, with 18 bases left between them. The germline gives CDR1 SGDLS, CDR2 YYNGEE. The CDR3 extends over 17 amino acids. This CDR3 is CASSVARGAYFDNEQFF. Written as DNA, the CDR3 is TGTGCCAGCAGCGTAGCCCGTGGGGCGTATTTCGACAATGAGCAGTTCTTC.

The chain has TRBV30 and TRBJ2-7, with 10 bases fitting TRBD1. CDR1 GTSNPN and CDR2 SVGIG come from the germline V gene (reference sequence). The CDR3 is 13 amino acids. J lost 10 bases, V lost 4 bases, and 10 bases had no gene match. The CDR3 nucleotides are TGTGCCTGGACCCCGACAGGGGGCCCCTCCCAGTACTTC. Translating gives CAWTPTGGPSQYF.

The rearrangement links TRBV30 to TRBJ1-2; TRBD1 matches 8 bases. Germline V gene sequence: CDR1 GTSNPN, CDR2 SVGIG (reference sequence). The junction had 11 bases not matched to a gene; V was cut back by 8 bases and J by 0 bases. There are 15 residues in the CDR3. CDR3 sequence (DNA): TGTGCCGCCACGGGACAGGCGACCGCTAACTATGGCTACACCTTC. Translation: CAATGQATANYGYTF.

This rearrangement joins TRBV6-5 to TRBJ1-2; possible D gene TRBD1, 6 bases. This CDR3 spans 14 amino acids. V was shortened by 2 bases and J by 1 base, with 8 bases between the two germline ends. Germline assignment: CDR1 MNHEY and CDR2 SVGAGI. CDR3 DNA sequence: TGTGCCAGCAGTTACACGGACAGTAACTATGGCTACACCTTC. Protein: CASSYTDSNYGYTF.

DNA for the CDR3: TGTGCCAGCAGTTACTCGTCTAGCTCCTACGAGCAGTACTTC. Its translation is CASSYSSSSYEQYF. The V call is TRBV6-6, the J call TRBJ2-7; no clear D gene. The CDR3 is made up of 14 amino acids. Germline V gene lookup returns CDR1 MNHNY and CDR2 SVGAGI (reference sequence). Trimming stripped 0 bases from V and 0 bases from J, with 6 bases between.

V usage is TRBV5-1 and J usage is TRBJ2-3; 8 positions match TRBD1. The CDR3 loop spans 17 amino acids. The germline gives CDR1 SGHRS, CDR2 YFSETQ. Germline trimming cut 0 bases from V and 5 bases from J; bases unmatched to any gene: 11. This CDR3 is CASSLAFGAGGIDTQYF. The DNA for the CDR3 is TGCGCCAGCAGCTTGGCCTTCGGGGCAGGGGGCATAGATACGCAGTATTTT.

The V and J genes are TRBV7-9 and TRBJ1-1; 7 bases are a match to TRBD1. Germline CDR1 SEHNR, CDR2 FQNEAQ (reference sequence). The length of the CDR3 is 12 residues. With 7 bases clipped from V and 4 bases from J, the junction kept 3 bases outside the gene matches. The CDR3 loop is CASMTGFTEAFF. In nucleotides, the CDR3 is TGTGCCAGCATGACAGGGTTCACTGAAGCTTTCTTT.

The chain carries TRBV6-5 and TRBJ1-1; 7 nucleotides agree with TRBD1. CDR3 size: 13 residues. Unmatched junction bases numbered 4, after V lost 5 bases and J lost 4 bases. Per germline, CDR1 MNHEY and CDR2 SVGAGI. The CDR3 loop reads CASSDRVGTEAFF. The DNA for the CDR3 is TGTGCCAGCAGTGACAGGGTGGGCACTGAAGCTTTCTTT.